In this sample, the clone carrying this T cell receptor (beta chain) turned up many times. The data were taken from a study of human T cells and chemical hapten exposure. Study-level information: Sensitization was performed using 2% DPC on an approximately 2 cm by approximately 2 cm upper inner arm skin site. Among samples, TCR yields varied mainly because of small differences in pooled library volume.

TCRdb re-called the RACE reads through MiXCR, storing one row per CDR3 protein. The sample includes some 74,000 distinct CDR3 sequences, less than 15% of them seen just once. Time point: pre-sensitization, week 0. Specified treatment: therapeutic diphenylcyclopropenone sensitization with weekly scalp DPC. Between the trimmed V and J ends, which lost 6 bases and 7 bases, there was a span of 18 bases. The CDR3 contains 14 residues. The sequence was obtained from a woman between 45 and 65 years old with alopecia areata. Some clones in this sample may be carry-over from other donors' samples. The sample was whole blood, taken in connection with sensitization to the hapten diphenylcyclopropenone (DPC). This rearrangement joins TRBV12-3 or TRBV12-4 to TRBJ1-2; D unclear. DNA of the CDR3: TGTGCCAGCAGCCCGCGCCGGGTAGGGAGTGGCTACACCTTC. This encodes CASSPRRVGSGYTF.